This TCR beta chain was identified during a study of CD8 T cells in ankylosing spondylitis. With 2 bases removed from V and 4 bases from J, the gap between germline ends came to 22 bases. The CDR3 contains 18 residues. CDR1 and CDR2 from the germline V gene are MNHNS and SASEGT. General study findings and limits: Relatively scarce in peripheral blood, disease-linked clones were CD8+. Reactive arthritis synovial fluid and blood were previously reported to contain some motif variants.

In this sample, this clonotype turned up a few times. Its antigen is not identified. MiXCR, applied by TCRdb to the 5' RACE reads, yields one record per CDR3 protein. The table lists nearly 350,000 distinct CDR3 sequences, about 15% of them singletons. The sequencing input was blood, either unsorted or a sorted T cell fraction (not recorded which). The rearrangement uses TRBV6-1 and TRBJ2-3, with D possibly being TRBD1 or TRBD2 (5 bases each). The receptor's source is a male donor with ankylosing spondylitis or in good health (not recorded which). In nucleotides, the CDR3 is TGTGCCAGCAGTGAAATACTCTGGGGCGCCGAGGGCGCAGATACGCAGTATTTT. The encoded protein is CASSEILWGAEGADTQYF.